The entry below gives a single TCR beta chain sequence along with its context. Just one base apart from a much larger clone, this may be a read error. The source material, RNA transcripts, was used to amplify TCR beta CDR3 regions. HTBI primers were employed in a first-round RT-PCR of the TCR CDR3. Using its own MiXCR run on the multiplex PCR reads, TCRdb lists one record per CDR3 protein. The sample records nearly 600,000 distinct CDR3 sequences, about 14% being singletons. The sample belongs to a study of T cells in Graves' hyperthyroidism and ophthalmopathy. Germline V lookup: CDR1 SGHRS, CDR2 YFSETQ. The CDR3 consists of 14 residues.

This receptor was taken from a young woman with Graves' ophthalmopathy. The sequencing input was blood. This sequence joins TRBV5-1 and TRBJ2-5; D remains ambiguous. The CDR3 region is CASSLASTQGTQYF. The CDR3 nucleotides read TGCGCCAGCAGCTTGGCCTCGACTCAAGGGACCCAGTACTTC.